Presented here are 26 T cell receptor beta chains from one specimen sequenced in a study of T-cell memory formation after mild COVID-19. TCRdb re-derived calls from the 5' RACE reads in MiXCR, one entry per CDR3 protein. This sample has about 560,000 distinct CDR3 sequences; less than 25% occur once, and the top ten carry approximately 8.4%. What was sequenced was PBMCs or a T cell subset sorted from them (not recorded which). The origin of the receptors is an adult woman who had mild COVID-19 (a few samples of this study predate the infection). Cell type and time point are not known.

This clonotype was counted only a few times. The rearrangement joins TRBV3-1 to TRBJ1-2; possibly TRBD1 for D (6 bases). The V end lost 0 bases, the J end lost 3 bases, and 17 bases lay between the germline ends. Germline values: CDR1 LGHDT, CDR2 YNNKEL (reference sequence). The CDR3 sequence is 17 residues long. As DNA, the CDR3 is TGTGCCAGCAGCCAAGATGTACCGACAGGCGTCCACTATGGCTACACCTTC. Protein sequence: CASSQDVPTGVHYGYTF. The entire variable domain, with the rest obtained from reference TRBV3-1 and TRBJ1-2, is as follows: DTAVSQTPKYLVTQMGNDKSIKCEQNLGHDTMYWYKQDSKKFLKIMFSYNNKELIINETVPNRFSPKSPDKAHLNLHINSLELGDSAVYFCASSQDVPTGVHYGYTFGSGTRLTVV.

The chain couples TRBV30 to TRBJ2-3, with unresolved D. Trimming removed 2 bases from V and 7 bases from J, with 10 bases in between. The CDR3 extends over 12 amino acids. CDR1 GTSNPN and CDR2 SVGIG come from the germline V gene (reference sequence). This CDR3 is CAWSLLWNTQYF. The CDR3 DNA follows: TGTGCCTGGAGTCTACTCTGGAATACGCAGTATTTT.

This clonotype was detected only a few times. The chain couples TRBV2 to TRBJ1-1, with 9 bases identical to TRBD1. The V segment lost 5 bases and the J segment 0 bases; nucleotides outside the gene matches: 4. This CDR3 is 15 amino acids long. CDR1 and CDR2 (germline): SNHLY, FYNNEI. CDR3 coding DNA: TGTGCCAGCAGTAAACAGGGGGCCCTGAACACTGAAGCTTTCTTT. It is translated as CASSKQGALNTEAFF.

The rearrangement uses TRBV19 and TRBJ2-7; tentatively, D is TRBD2 (5 bases). Germline CDR1 is LNHDA and CDR2 is SQIVND (reference sequence). The CDR3 consists of 12 residues. The V end was cut by 4 bases, the J end by 5 bases, with 9 bases between. The CDR3, as DNA: TGTGCCAGTAGTACACCGGGGAACGAGCAGTACTTC. It is translated as CASSTPGNEQYF.

This clonotype was seen more than once but under ten times. J is TRBJ1-1 and V is TRBV7-9, with D possibly TRBD1 on 5 matching bases. Germline V gene lookup returns CDR1 SEHNR and CDR2 FQNEAQ (reference sequence). Trimming stripped 1 base from V and 3 bases from J, with 12 bases between. The CDR3 covers 15 residues. In nucleotides, the CDR3 is TGTGCCAGCAGCTTAGGGGGCTACGACTACACTGAAGCTTTCTTT. Its translation: CASSLGGYDYTEAFF.

This clonotype was picked up one time. The chain uses TRBV20-1 and TRBJ2-1, with TRBD2 matching over 7 bases. CDR1 is DFQATT, CDR2 SNEGSKA, per germline (reference sequence). V shed 2 bases and J 4 bases; nucleotides not matched to a gene: 5. The CDR3 spans 14 residues. Here the CDR3 DNA reads TGCAGTGCTAGACCAGCGGGGAGGTACAATGAGCAGTTCTTC. Encoded protein: CSARPAGRYNEQFF.

This clonotype has only a few counts. This chain links TRBV10-3 with TRBJ2-2; D remains ambiguous. CDR3 length: 14 residues. V was cut by 0 bases and J by 8 bases, with 10 bases left in between. In germline, CDR1 is ENHRY, CDR2 SYGVKD. CDR3 nucleotides: TGTGCCATCAGTGAGTCGATGATTGCGGGGGAGCTGTTTTTT. Amino acids: CAISESMIAGELFF.

This chain uses TRBV5-1 with TRBJ1-1; D uncertain. The V gene lost 0 bases and the J gene lost 5 bases, with 11 bases spanning the gap. Germline CDR1 and CDR2: SGHRS and YFSETQ. There are 14 residues in the CDR3. In DNA form, the CDR3 reads TGCGCCAGCAGCTTGGATTTGGTCGGGACTGAAGCTTTCTTT. It is translated as CASSLDLVGTEAFF.

This clonotype was seen a handful of times. The CDR3 DNA is TGTGCCAGCAGAAGGGGGTTACATGAGCAGTTCTTC. As protein: CASRRGLHEQFF. The chain joins TRBV27 to TRBJ2-1; D is possibly TRBD1 (6 bases). V gave up 6 bases and J gave up 8 bases, with 11 bases separating them. This CDR3 region has 12 residues. The germline V gene encodes CDR1 MNHEY and CDR2 SMNVEV (reference sequence).

This clonotype was counted only a few times. This chain joins TRBV5-1 and TRBJ1-1; 10 bases are shared with TRBD1. Per germline, CDR1 SGHRS and CDR2 YFSETQ. The ends lost 2 bases at V and 8 bases at J; junction bases unmatched: 3. The length of the CDR3 is 13 residues. The CDR3 bases are TGCGCCAGCAGCTTTCGGACAGGGGGAGAAGCTTTCTTT. Its translation: CASSFRTGGEAFF.

This clonotype was counted many times. The CDR3 is CASSHPWDRVDEQFF. DNA for the CDR3: TGTGCCAGCTCACACCCTTGGGACAGGGTGGATGAGCAGTTCTTC. The V gene is TRBV18, the J gene TRBJ2-1, with 9 bases that match TRBD1. J was trimmed by 8 bases and V by 4 bases; bases with no gene match: 9. The CDR3 sequence is 15 residues long. The germline V gene encodes CDR1 KGHSH and CDR2 LQKENI.

In this sample, this clonotype turned up a few times. At one boundary the junction diverges from the germline segment, which might be a read error. The chain links TRBV15 to TRBJ1-1; D possibly corresponds to TRBD1 (6 bases). This CDR3 is 12 amino acids long. CDR1 LNHNV and CDR2 YYDKDF come from the germline V gene (reference sequence). CDR3: CATSTGNPEAFF. CDR3 nucleotides: TGTGCCACCTCAACAGGGAACCCTGAAGCTTTCTTT.

The table lists this clonotype with a few counts. The chain links TRBV2 to TRBJ1-6; a possible D gene is TRBD1 (6 bases). Trimming pared 7 bases from V and 0 bases from J, leaving 10 bases between. The CDR3 consists of 15 residues. The V gene's germline CDR1 is SNHLY and CDR2 FYNNEI. CDR3 sequence (DNA): TGTGCCAGCAAAGACAGGAGCTCCTATAATTCACCCCTCCACTTT. Protein sequence: CASKDRSSYNSPLHF. The variable domain in full, with the rest retrieved from reference TRBV2 and TRBJ1-6, is EPEVTQTPSHQVTQMGQEVILRCVPISNHLYFYWYRQILGQKVEFLVSFYNNEISEKSEIFDDQFSVERPDGSNFTLKIRSTKLEDSAMYFCASKDRSSYNSPLHFGNGTRLTVT.

The genes are TRBV6-5 and TRBJ1-2; the D is unclear. V dropped 0 bases and J dropped 3 bases, with 5 bases sitting between them. The CDR3 spans 13 residues. The germline V gene has CDR1 MNHEY and CDR2 SVGAGI. The CDR3 is CASSYSGHYGYTF. The CDR3 nucleotides are TGTGCCAGCAGTTACTCCGGTCACTATGGCTACACCTTC.

This clonotype was seen more than once but under ten times. The chain links TRBV6-1 to TRBJ2-7; D is perhaps TRBD2 (6 bases). Between the trimmed V and J ends, which lost 5 bases and 5 bases, there was a span of 16 bases. The V gene's germline CDR1 is MNHNS and CDR2 SASEGT. The CDR3 is 14 amino acids. The CDR3 sequence: CASSFGTPMDEQYF. The DNA of the CDR3 is TGTGCCAGCAGTTTCGGGACTCCCATGGACGAGCAGTACTTC.

The chain has TRBV20-1 and TRBJ2-7; TRBD1 aligns across 7 bases. The length of the CDR3 is 14 residues. Germline V gene sequence: CDR1 DFQATT, CDR2 SNEGSKA (reference sequence). The V gene end was trimmed by 0 bases and the J gene end by 2 bases; junction bases not matched to a gene: 4. The CDR3, as DNA: TGCAGTGCTAGAGATAGGACAGGAGCCTACGAGCAGTACTTC. Residues: CSARDRTGAYEQYF.

V gene TRBV12-3 or TRBV12-4 combines with J gene TRBJ1-2; D is possibly TRBD1 (6 bases). Trimming stripped 3 bases from V and 8 bases from J, with 13 bases between. The CDR3 consists of 13 residues. Written as DNA, the CDR3 is TGTGCCAGCAGTTTTTCGGGGCAGGGGGGCTACACCTTC. Protein: CASSFSGQGGYTF.

This clonotype showed up just a few times. The V call is TRBV4-1, the J call TRBJ2-1; 7 bases line up with TRBD2. Germline trimming cut 2 bases from V and 4 bases from J; bases unmatched to any gene: 17. This CDR3 comprises 19 residues. CDR1 MGHRA and CDR2 YSYEKL come from the germline V gene. The CDR3 here is CASSQRASTTSPQYNEQFF. The CDR3 bases are TGCGCCAGCAGCCAACGCGCCTCGACGACTAGCCCCCAGTACAATGAGCAGTTCTTC.

In DNA, the CDR3 is TGTGCCAGCAGTTTGACGGGGGAAGAAAATGGCTACACCTTC. The encoded protein is CASSLTGEENGYTF. This chain uses TRBV12-3 or TRBV12-4 with TRBJ1-2; maybe TRBD1 (5 bases). This CDR3 region has 14 residues. V was clipped by 3 bases and J by 6 bases, with 14 bases between them.

The J gene is TRBJ1-2, the V gene TRBV12-3 or TRBV12-4; D unresolved. The CDR3 loop spans 14 amino acids. Trimming took off 3 bases at V and 2 bases at J, with 10 bases between the two ends. The DNA for the CDR3 is TGTGCCAGCAGTTTCTGGGGTACGAACTATGGCTACACCTTC. It encodes CASSFWGTNYGYTF.

The V and J genes are TRBV6-5 and TRBJ1-1, with 7 bases that match TRBD1. Germline trimming cut 6 bases from V and 11 bases from J; bases unmatched to any gene: 12. CDR1 and CDR2 (germline): MNHEY, SVGAGI. CDR3 length: 13 amino acids. DNA for the CDR3: TGTGCCAGCAGCCAAACAGGGGCGGGGGGGGCTTTCTTT. This gives the protein CASSQTGAGGAFF.

This clonotype was observed a handful of times. This chain connects TRBV7-9 to TRBJ2-3, with D perhaps matching TRBD1 (5 bases). The germline V gene encodes CDR1 SEHNR and CDR2 FQNEAQ (reference sequence). Trimming took off 2 bases at V and 4 bases at J, with 19 bases between the two ends. This CDR3 has 17 amino acids. The CDR3 DNA follows: TGTGCCAGCAGCTTATATTTCCAGGGAAGGTTAGCAGATACGCAGTATTTT. Translated, it gives CASSLYFQGRLADTQYF.

The V gene is TRBV18, the J gene TRBJ2-7, with TRBD2 matching 9 bases. Germline-derived CDR1 and CDR2 are KGHSH and LQKENI. The CDR3 has 17 residues. V lost 3 bases, J lost 9 bases, and 18 bases stayed unmatched. This CDR3 is CASSPTWGLAGVNVQYF. The CDR3 nucleotides read TGTGCCAGCTCACCCACTTGGGGGTTAGCGGGAGTCAACGTGCAGTACTTC.

This clonotype came up a few times. This chain's CDR3 is CASSFGLSEGTDTQYF. CDR3 coding DNA: TGTGCCAGCAGTTTCGGGTTGAGCGAGGGCACAGATACGCAGTATTTT. The chain links TRBV12-3 or TRBV12-4 to TRBJ2-3; D is uncertain. CDR3 size: 16 residues. Trimming stripped 3 bases from V and 1 base from J, with 14 bases between.

The chain joins TRBV13 to TRBJ2-7; TRBD2 aligns across 9 bases. After removal of 4 bases from V and 5 bases from J, the junction contained 9 bases not matched to a gene. This CDR3 has 15 amino acids. Germline CDR1 PRHDT, CDR2 FYEKMQ (reference sequence). CDR3 amino acids: CASSSLVGLANEQYF. Here the CDR3 DNA reads TGTGCCAGCAGCTCACTCGTGGGACTAGCCAACGAGCAGTACTTC.

In this sample, this clonotype turned up a few times. The CDR3 region is CASRDPDGAVYGYTF. CDR3 in DNA: TGCGCCAGCAGAGATCCGGACGGAGCAGTATATGGCTACACCTTC. V usage is TRBV5-1 and J usage is TRBJ1-2; D remains unclear. The V end lost 5 bases, the J end lost 5 bases, and 19 bases lay between the germline ends. Germline V CDR1 and CDR2: SGHRS, YFSETQ. The CDR3 runs 15 residues.